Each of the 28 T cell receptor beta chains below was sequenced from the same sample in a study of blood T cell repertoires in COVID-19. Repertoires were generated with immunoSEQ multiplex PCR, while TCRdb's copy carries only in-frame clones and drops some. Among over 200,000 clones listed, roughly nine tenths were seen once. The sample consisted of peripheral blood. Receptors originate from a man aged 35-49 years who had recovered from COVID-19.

The chain's CDR3 is CASSHSGNQPQHF. For the CDR3, the DNA is TGTGCCAGCAGCCATTCAGGGAACCAGCCCCAGCATTTT. This sequence joins TRBV3-1 (or the pseudogene TRBV3-2) and TRBJ1-5, with TRBD1 as a possible D gene (5 bases). This CDR3 has 13 amino acids. The V gene lost 3 bases and the J gene lost 7 bases, with 10 bases spanning the gap. Germline V gene sequence: CDR1 LGHDT, CDR2 YNNKEL (reference sequence).

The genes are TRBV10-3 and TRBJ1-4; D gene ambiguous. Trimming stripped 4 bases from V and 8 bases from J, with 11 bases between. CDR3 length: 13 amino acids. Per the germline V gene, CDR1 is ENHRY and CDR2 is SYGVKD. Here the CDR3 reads CAISGGYGEKLFF. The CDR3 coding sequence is TGTGCCATCAGTGGCGGGTATGGAGAAAAACTGTTTTTT.

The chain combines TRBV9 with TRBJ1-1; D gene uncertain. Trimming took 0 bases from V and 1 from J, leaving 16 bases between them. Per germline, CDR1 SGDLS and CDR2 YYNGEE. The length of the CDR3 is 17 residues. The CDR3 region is CASSVVPGGEANTEAFF. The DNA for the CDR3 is TGTGCCAGCAGCGTAGTCCCGGGTGGCGAAGCGAACACTGAAGCTTTCTTT.

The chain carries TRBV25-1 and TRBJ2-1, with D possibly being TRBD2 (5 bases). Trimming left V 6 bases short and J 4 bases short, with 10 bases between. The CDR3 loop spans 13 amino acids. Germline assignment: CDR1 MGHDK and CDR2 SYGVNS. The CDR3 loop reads CASRSGLYNEQFF. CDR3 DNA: TGTGCCAGCAGGAGCGGTTTATACAATGAGCAGTTCTTC.

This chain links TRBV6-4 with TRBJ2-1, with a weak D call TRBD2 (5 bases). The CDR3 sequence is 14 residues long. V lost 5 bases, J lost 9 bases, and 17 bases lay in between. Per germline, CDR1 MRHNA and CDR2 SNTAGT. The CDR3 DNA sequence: TGTGCCAGCAGTCCCCGAGGACTCCATACTGAGCAGTTCTTC. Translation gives CASSPRGLHTEQFF.

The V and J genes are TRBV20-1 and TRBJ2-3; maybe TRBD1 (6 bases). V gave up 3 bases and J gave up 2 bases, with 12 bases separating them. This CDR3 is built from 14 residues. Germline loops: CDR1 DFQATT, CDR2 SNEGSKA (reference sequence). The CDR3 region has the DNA TGCAGTGCTAGTATGGACAGTAACACAGATACGCAGTATTTT. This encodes CSASMDSNTDTQYF.

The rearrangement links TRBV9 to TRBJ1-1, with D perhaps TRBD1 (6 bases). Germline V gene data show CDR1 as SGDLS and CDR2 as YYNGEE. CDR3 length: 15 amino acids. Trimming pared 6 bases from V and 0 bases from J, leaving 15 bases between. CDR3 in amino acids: CASTESQGLNTEAFF. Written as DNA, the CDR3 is TGTGCCAGCACCGAGTCACAGGGCTTGAACACTGAAGCTTTCTTT.

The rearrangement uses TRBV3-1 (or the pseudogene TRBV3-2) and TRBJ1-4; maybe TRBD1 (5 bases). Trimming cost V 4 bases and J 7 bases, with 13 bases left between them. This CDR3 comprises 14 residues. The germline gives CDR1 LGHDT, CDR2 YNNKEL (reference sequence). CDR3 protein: CASSRRGGFEKLFF. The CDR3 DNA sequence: TGTGCCAGCAGCCGGAGGGGCGGATTTGAAAAACTGTTTTTT.

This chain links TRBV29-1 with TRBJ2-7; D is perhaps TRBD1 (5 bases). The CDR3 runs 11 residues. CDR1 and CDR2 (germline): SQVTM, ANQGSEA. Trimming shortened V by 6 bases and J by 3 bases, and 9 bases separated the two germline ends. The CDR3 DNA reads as TGCAGCGTGACAGCGAACTACGAGCAGTACTTC. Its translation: CSVTANYEQYF.

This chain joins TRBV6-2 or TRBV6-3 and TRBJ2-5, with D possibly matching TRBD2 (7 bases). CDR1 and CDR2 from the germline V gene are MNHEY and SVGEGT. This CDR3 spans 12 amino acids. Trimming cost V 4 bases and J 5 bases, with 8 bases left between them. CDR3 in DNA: TGTGCCAGCAGTTGGGGGGGCGAGACCCAGTACTTC. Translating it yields CASSWGGETQYF.

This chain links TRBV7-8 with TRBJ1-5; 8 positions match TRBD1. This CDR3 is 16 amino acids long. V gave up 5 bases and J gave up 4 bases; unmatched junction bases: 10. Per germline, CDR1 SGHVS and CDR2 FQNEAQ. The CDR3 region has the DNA TGTGCCAGCAGCCCCAATAGGACAGGGAGAAATCAGCCCCAGCATTTT. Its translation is CASSPNRTGRNQPQHF.

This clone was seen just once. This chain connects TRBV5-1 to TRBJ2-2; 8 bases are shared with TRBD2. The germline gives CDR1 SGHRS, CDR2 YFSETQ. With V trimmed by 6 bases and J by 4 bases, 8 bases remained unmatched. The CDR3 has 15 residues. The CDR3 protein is CASKTIGGATGELFF. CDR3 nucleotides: TGCGCCAGCAAGACAATCGGGGGGGCCACCGGGGAGCTGTTTTTT.

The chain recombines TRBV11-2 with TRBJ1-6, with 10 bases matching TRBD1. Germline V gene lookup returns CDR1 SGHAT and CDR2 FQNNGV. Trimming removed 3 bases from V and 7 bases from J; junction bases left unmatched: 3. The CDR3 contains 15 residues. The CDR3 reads CASSFLGQGNSPLHF. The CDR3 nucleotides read TGTGCCAGCAGCTTCCTGGGACAGGGGAATTCACCCCTCCACTTT.

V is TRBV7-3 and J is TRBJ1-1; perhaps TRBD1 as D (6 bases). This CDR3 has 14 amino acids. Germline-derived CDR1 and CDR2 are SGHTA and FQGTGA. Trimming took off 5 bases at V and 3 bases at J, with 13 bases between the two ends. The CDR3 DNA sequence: TGTGCCAGCAGCCGCAGGGGTGGGGACACTGAAGCTTTCTTT. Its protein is CASSRRGGDTEAFF.

The CDR3 spells CAWSPAHHRANLQETQYF. CDR3 DNA sequence: TGTGCCTGGAGTCCAGCTCATCACAGGGCTAACCTCCAAGAGACCCAGTACTTC. The V and J genes are TRBV30 and TRBJ2-5, with a weak D call TRBD1 (6 bases). V was clipped by 2 bases and J by 1 base, with 23 bases between them. The CDR3 is made up of 18 amino acids. CDR1 and CDR2 from the germline V gene are GTSNPN and SVGIG (reference sequence).

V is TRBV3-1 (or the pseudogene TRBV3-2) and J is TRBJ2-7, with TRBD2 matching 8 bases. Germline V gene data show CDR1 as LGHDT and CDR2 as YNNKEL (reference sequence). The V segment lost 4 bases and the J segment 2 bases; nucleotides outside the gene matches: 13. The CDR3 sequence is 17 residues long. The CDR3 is CASSPITSQRGTYEQYF. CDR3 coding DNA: TGTGCCAGCAGCCCTATAACCTCCCAGCGGGGGACCTACGAGCAGTACTTC.

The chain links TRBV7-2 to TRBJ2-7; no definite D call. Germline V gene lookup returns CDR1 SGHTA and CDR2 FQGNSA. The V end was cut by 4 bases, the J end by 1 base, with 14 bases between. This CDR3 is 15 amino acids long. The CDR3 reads CASSSSGYGSYEQYF. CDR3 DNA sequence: TGTGCCAGCAGCTCTTCGGGTTACGGATCCTACGAGCAGTACTTC.

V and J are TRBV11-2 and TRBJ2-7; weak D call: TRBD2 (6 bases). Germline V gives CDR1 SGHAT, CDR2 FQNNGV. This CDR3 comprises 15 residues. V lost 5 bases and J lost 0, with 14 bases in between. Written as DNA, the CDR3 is TGTGCCAGCAGCCTCTTCCCGGGACTCTCCTACGAGCAGTACTTC. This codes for CASSLFPGLSYEQYF. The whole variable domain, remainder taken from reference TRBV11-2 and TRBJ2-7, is EAGVAQSPRYKIIEKRQSVAFWCNPISGHATLYWYQQILGQGPKLLIQFQNNGVVDDSQLPKDRFSAERLKGVDSTLKIQPAKLEDSAVYLCASSLFPGLSYEQYFGPGTRLTVT.

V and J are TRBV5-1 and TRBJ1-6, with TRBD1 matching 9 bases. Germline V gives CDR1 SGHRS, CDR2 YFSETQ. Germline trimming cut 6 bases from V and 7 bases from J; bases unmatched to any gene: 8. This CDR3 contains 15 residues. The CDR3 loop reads CASTVQTGGNSPLHF. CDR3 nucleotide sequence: TGCGCCAGCACCGTTCAGACAGGGGGGAATTCACCCCTCCACTTT.

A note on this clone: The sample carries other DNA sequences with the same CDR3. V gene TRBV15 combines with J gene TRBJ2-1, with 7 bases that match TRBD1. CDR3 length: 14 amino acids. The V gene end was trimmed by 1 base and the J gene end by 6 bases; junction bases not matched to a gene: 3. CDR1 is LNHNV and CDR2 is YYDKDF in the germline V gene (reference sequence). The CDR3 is CATSRGQGVNEQFF. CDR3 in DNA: TGTGCCACCAGCAGAGGGCAGGGGGTCAATGAGCAGTTCTTC.

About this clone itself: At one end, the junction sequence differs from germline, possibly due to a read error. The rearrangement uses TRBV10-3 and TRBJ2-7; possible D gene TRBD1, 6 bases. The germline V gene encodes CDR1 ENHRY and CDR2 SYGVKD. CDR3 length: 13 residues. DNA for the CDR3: TGTGCCATAAGCGAACAGGGCTCCAACGAGCAGTACTTC. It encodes CAISEQGSNEQYF.

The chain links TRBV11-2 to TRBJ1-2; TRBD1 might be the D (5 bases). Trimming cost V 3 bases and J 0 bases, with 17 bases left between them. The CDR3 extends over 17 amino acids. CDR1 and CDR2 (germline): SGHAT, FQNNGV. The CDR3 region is CASSLGPWVLANYGYTF. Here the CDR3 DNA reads TGTGCCAGCAGCTTGGGGCCGTGGGTCCTAGCTAACTATGGCTACACCTTC. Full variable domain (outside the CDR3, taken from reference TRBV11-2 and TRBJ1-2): EAGVAQSPRYKIIEKRQSVAFWCNPISGHATLYWYQQILGQGPKLLIQFQNNGVVDDSQLPKDRFSAERLKGVDSTLKIQPAKLEDSAVYLCASSLGPWVLANYGYTFGSGTRLTVV.

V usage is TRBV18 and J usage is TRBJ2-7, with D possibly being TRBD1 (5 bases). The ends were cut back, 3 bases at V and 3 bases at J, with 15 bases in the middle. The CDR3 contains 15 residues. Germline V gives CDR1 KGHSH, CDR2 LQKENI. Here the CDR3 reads CASSPLRAGNYEQYF. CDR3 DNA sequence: TGTGCCAGCTCACCTCTTCGAGCAGGGAACTACGAGCAGTACTTC.

The CDR3 here is CASSIADTQYF. The CDR3 bases are TGTGCCAGCAGCATCGCGGATACGCAGTATTTT. V gene TRBV28 combines with J gene TRBJ2-3, with D uncertain. In germline, CDR1 is MDHEN, CDR2 SYDVKM. The V and J ends lost 6 bases and 6 bases respectively, with 7 bases between them. The length of the CDR3 is 11 residues.

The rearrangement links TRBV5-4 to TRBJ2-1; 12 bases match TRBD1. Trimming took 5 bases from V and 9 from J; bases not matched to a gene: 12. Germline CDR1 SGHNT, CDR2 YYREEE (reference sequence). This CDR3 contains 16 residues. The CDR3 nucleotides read TGTGCCAGCAGATCCGGGACAGGGGGCTATCTAGGTGAGCAGTTCTTC. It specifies CASRSGTGGYLGEQFF.

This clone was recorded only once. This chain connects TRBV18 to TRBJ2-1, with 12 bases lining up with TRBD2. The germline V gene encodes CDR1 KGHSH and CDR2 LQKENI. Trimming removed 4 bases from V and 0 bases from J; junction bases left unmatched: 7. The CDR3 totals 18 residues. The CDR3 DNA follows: TGTGCCAGCTCACTGACTAGCGGGAGAATGGGCTCCTACAATGAGCAGTTCTTC. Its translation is CASSLTSGRMGSYNEQFF.

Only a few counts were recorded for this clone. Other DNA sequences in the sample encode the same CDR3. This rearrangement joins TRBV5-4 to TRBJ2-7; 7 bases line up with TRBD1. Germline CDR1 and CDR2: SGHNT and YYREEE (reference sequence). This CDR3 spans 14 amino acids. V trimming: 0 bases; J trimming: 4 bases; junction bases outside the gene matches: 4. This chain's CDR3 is CASSLGDRPYEQYF. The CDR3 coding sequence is TGTGCCAGCAGCTTGGGGGACAGACCATACGAGCAGTACTTC.

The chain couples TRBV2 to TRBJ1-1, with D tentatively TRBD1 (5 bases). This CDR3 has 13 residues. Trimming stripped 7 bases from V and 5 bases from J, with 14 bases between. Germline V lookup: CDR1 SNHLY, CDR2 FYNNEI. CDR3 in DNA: TGTGCCAGCAAGAGTGGGGGACTGACTGAAGCTTTCTTT. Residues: CASKSGGLTEAFF.